Described below is a single T cell receptor (beta chain) sequence and its context. Here immunoSEQ multiplex PCR was the method, and the copy in TCRdb shows in-frame clones only, minus some. The sample has fewer than 50,000 clones, 91% seen once; the top ten hold 7.3%. As to time point: peripheral blood 6 weeks after treatment start. The ends lost 6 bases at V and 6 bases at J; junction bases unmatched: 10. This CDR3 has 15 residues. In germline, CDR1 is MNHEY, CDR2 SMNVEV (reference sequence). The sample originates from a study of PD-L1 blockade in urothelial cancer. On the study more broadly: A median blood sample held roughly 150,000 T cells and about 83,000 unique TCRs.

The rearrangement uses TRBV27 and TRBJ2-1; 8 bases agree with TRBD2. Sample: PBMCs, taken around atezolizumab (anti-PD-L1) treatment. The TCR originated in an older man with urothelial cancer. CDR3 sequence: CASRLTSATFNEQFF. In nucleotides, the CDR3 is TGTGCCAGCAGATTGACTAGCGCCACCTTCAATGAGCAGTTCTTC.